This is a list of T cell receptor beta chains from one sample in a study of spatial heterogeneity in lung cancer. TCRdb independently ran MiXCR on the 5' RACE reads; one entry per CDR3 protein. The sample holds approximately 50,000 distinct CDR3 sequences, around 7.7% seen once. The sample in question was PBMCs, obtained at follow-up. The receptors shown here come from a female donor with early-stage non-small cell lung cancer. Both conserved end residues are part of each CDR3. Fields, in order: J gene, V gene, clone size, CDR3 length, D gene, CDR3 protein, CDR3 DNA. The D gene is left open where the match is weak. Size values are once, few and many counts, or a class for expanded clones, and some rows have none.

J gene: TRBJ1-2
V gene: TRBV5-1
clone size: few
CDR3 length: 15
D gene: TRBD1
CDR3 protein: CASSPRQGDVYGYTF
CDR3 DNA: TGCGCCAGCAGCCCCCGACAGGGCGATGTCTATGGCTACACCTTC

J gene: TRBJ1-5
V gene: TRBV2
clone size: -
CDR3 length: 13
D gene: -
CDR3 protein: CASGKGPNQPQHF
CDR3 DNA: TGTGCCAGTGGGAAAGGACCCAATCAGCCCCAGCATTTT

J gene: TRBJ1-2
V gene: TRBV20-1
clone size: few
CDR3 length: 11
D gene: -
CDR3 protein: CSAGINYGYTF
CDR3 DNA: TGCAGTGCCGGGATTAACTATGGCTACACCTTC

J gene: TRBJ1-2
V gene: TRBV12-3/TRBV12-4
clone size: many
CDR3 length: 17
D gene: -
CDR3 protein: CASTIRGGETANYGYTF
CDR3 DNA: TGTGCCAGCACCATTAGGGGGGGCGAAACTGCTAACTATGGCTACACCTTC

J gene: TRBJ2-7
V gene: TRBV29-1
clone size: many
CDR3 length: 13
D gene: TRBD1
CDR3 protein: CSVGGTGSREQYF
CDR3 DNA: TGCAGCGTTGGCGGGACAGGGTCGAGGGAGCAGTACTTC

J gene: TRBJ1-4
V gene: TRBV5-1
clone size: few
CDR3 length: 14
D gene: -
CDR3 protein: CASSLTRTNEKLFF
CDR3 DNA: TGCGCCAGCAGCTTGACGCGAACTAATGAAAAACTGTTTTTT

J gene: TRBJ2-3
V gene: TRBV12-3/TRBV12-4
clone size: -
CDR3 length: 16
D gene: -
CDR3 protein: CASSLLGGGGADTQYF
CDR3 DNA: TGTGCCAGCAGTCTCCTGGGGGGGGGCGGTGCAGATACGCAGTATTTT

J gene: TRBJ2-1
V gene: TRBV12-3/TRBV12-4
clone size: -
CDR3 length: 14
D gene: TRBD2
CDR3 protein: CASRRTSPYNEQFF
CDR3 DNA: TGTGCCAGCAGGCGGACTAGCCCCTACAATGAGCAGTTCTTC

J gene: TRBJ1-5
V gene: TRBV6-6
clone size: -
CDR3 length: 14
D gene: TRBD1
CDR3 protein: CASSMTGVNQPQHF
CDR3 DNA: TGTGCCAGCAGTATGACAGGGGTCAATCAGCCCCAGCATTTT

J gene: TRBJ1-3
V gene: TRBV5-1
clone size: many
CDR3 length: 16
D gene: TRBD1
CDR3 protein: CASGEGQTHSGNTIYF
CDR3 DNA: TGCGCCAGCGGGGAGGGACAGACCCACTCTGGAAACACCATATATTTT

J gene: TRBJ2-3
V gene: TRBV20-1
clone size: many
CDR3 length: 14
D gene: -
CDR3 protein: CSAREGGRGDTQYF
CDR3 DNA: TGCAGTGCTAGGGAGGGGGGCCGAGGTGATACGCAGTATTTT

J gene: TRBJ1-2
V gene: TRBV25-1
clone size: many
CDR3 length: 13
D gene: -
CDR3 protein: CASSEGPNYGYTF
CDR3 DNA: TGTGCCAGCAGTGAGGGCCCTAACTATGGCTACACCTTC

J gene: TRBJ1-5
V gene: TRBV20-1
clone size: many
CDR3 length: 15
D gene: TRBD1
CDR3 protein: CSARLTGGPSQPQHF
CDR3 DNA: TGCAGTGCTAGACTGACAGGGGGCCCGAGTCAGCCCCAGCATTTT

J gene: TRBJ1-1
V gene: TRBV27
clone size: few
CDR3 length: 15
D gene: TRBD1
CDR3 protein: CASSLRDRGSTEAFF
CDR3 DNA: TGTGCCAGCAGTTTAAGGGACAGGGGGAGCACTGAAGCTTTCTTT

J gene: TRBJ1-4
V gene: TRBV11-2
clone size: once
CDR3 length: 15
D gene: TRBD1
CDR3 protein: CVSSPAAGGLEKLFF
CDR3 DNA: TGTGTCAGCAGCCCTGCGGCAGGGGGCCTTGAAAAACTGTTTTTT

J gene: TRBJ2-1
V gene: TRBV9
clone size: many
CDR3 length: 16
D gene: TRBD2
CDR3 protein: CASSVLVGGSYNEQFF
CDR3 DNA: TGTGCCAGCAGCGTACTTGTGGGGGGGAGCTACAATGAGCAGTTCTTC

J gene: TRBJ2-5
V gene: TRBV19
clone size: few
CDR3 length: 15
D gene: TRBD2
CDR3 protein: CASTGGWRGRETQYF
CDR3 DNA: TGTGCCAGTACCGGGGGGTGGCGTGGTCGAGAGACCCAGTACTTC

J gene: TRBJ2-3
V gene: TRBV7-9
clone size: -
CDR3 length: 14
D gene: -
CDR3 protein: CASSPDYPTDTQYF
CDR3 DNA: TGTGCCAGCAGCCCCGACTACCCCACAGATACGCAGTATTTT

J gene: TRBJ1-1
V gene: TRBV7-8
clone size: few
CDR3 length: 14
D gene: -
CDR3 protein: CASSRGGVNTEAFF
CDR3 DNA: TGTGCCAGCAGTCGGGGCGGGGTGAACACTGAAGCTTTCTTT

J gene: TRBJ1-6
V gene: TRBV7-9
clone size: many
CDR3 length: 13
D gene: -
CDR3 protein: CASISGGISPLHF
CDR3 DNA: TGTGCCAGCATTTCGGGGGGCATTTCACCCCTCCACTTT

J gene: TRBJ2-5
V gene: TRBV20-1
clone size: few
CDR3 length: 15
D gene: -
CDR3 protein: CSASAPGLTQETQYF
CDR3 DNA: TGCAGTGCCAGCGCCCCGGGACTCACCCAAGAGACCCAGTACTTC

J gene: TRBJ2-7
V gene: TRBV6-5
clone size: many
CDR3 length: 13
D gene: -
CDR3 protein: CASRHRDSYEQYF
CDR3 DNA: TGTGCCAGCAGACACCGGGACTCCTACGAGCAGTACTTC

J gene: TRBJ1-1
V gene: TRBV7-6
clone size: few
CDR3 length: 13
D gene: -
CDR3 protein: CASSSQGYTEAFF
CDR3 DNA: TGTGCCAGCAGCTCGCAGGGCTACACTGAAGCTTTCTTT

J gene: TRBJ2-1
V gene: TRBV11-2
clone size: many
CDR3 length: 19
D gene: TRBD2
CDR3 protein: CASSLQGLAGAASYNEQFF
CDR3 DNA: TGTGCCAGCAGCTTACAGGGACTAGCGGGGGCTGCCTCCTACAATGAGCAGTTCTTC

J gene: TRBJ2-3
V gene: TRBV6-5
clone size: few
CDR3 length: 17
D gene: TRBD2
CDR3 protein: CASSLGGTSARTDTQYF
CDR3 DNA: TGTGCCAGCAGCCTCGGGGGAACTAGCGCTCGCACAGATACGCAGTATTTT

J gene: TRBJ1-4
V gene: TRBV20-1
clone size: many
CDR3 length: 15
D gene: -
CDR3 protein: CSATSTRTVTEKLFF
CDR3 DNA: TGCAGTGCTACCAGTACGAGAACAGTAACTGAAAAACTGTTTTTT

J gene: TRBJ2-1
V gene: TRBV12-3/TRBV12-4
clone size: few
CDR3 length: 15
D gene: -
CDR3 protein: CASSFKASRVNEQFF
CDR3 DNA: TGTGCCAGCAGTTTCAAGGCTTCCCGGGTTAATGAGCAGTTCTTC

J gene: TRBJ2-7
V gene: TRBV7-2
clone size: -
CDR3 length: 12
D gene: -
CDR3 protein: CASSSSSYEQYF
CDR3 DNA: TGTGCCAGCAGCTCAAGCTCCTACGAGCAGTACTTC

J gene: TRBJ1-1
V gene: TRBV7-2
clone size: many
CDR3 length: 14
D gene: TRBD1
CDR3 protein: CASSRNRGSGEAFF
CDR3 DNA: TGTGCCAGCAGCCGGAACAGGGGATCGGGTGAAGCTTTCTTT

J gene: TRBJ2-5
V gene: TRBV10-1
clone size: many
CDR3 length: 13
D gene: -
CDR3 protein: CASARGPEETQYF
CDR3 DNA: TGCGCCAGCGCCAGGGGACCCGAAGAGACCCAGTACTTC

J gene: TRBJ2-1
V gene: TRBV2
clone size: few
CDR3 length: 15
D gene: -
CDR3 protein: CASSESGPAYNEQFF
CDR3 DNA: TGTGCCAGCAGTGAATCCGGGCCCGCCTACAATGAGCAGTTCTTC

J gene: TRBJ2-3
V gene: TRBV28
clone size: many
CDR3 length: 15
D gene: TRBD1
CDR3 protein: CASSLDGTGSSTQYF
CDR3 DNA: TGTGCCAGCAGTTTGGATGGGACAGGGTCGAGTACGCAGTATTTT

J gene: TRBJ1-1
V gene: TRBV28
clone size: many
CDR3 length: 16
D gene: -
CDR3 protein: CASSSPSTGMNTEAFF
CDR3 DNA: TGTGCCAGCAGTTCCCCCTCGACAGGAATGAACACTGAAGCTTTCTTT